This T cell receptor (beta chain) was captured in a study of cytomegalovirus exposure and HLA in healthy donors. V shed 5 bases, J shed 5 bases, and the junction held 5 bases outside the gene matches. Germline V gene lookup returns CDR1 SEHNR and CDR2 FQNEAQ (reference sequence). The CDR3 is made up of 15 amino acids. Some clones are missing from TCRdb's copy, which holds only in-frame ones; the method was immunoSEQ multiplex PCR. The sample carries hundreds of thousands of clones, 75% to 90% recorded once. Sequenced sample: PBMCs. The rearrangement joins TRBV7-9 to TRBJ2-7; TRBD2 agrees at 14 bases. The sequence was collected from a woman under 30 in good health and CMV-seronegative. The CDR3 loop is CASSPRLAGGDEQYF. The CDR3 coding sequence is TGTGCCAGCAGCCCGCGACTAGCGGGAGGGGACGAGCAGTACTTC.